What follows describes a single T cell receptor beta chain. Its antigen is not known. Using immunoSEQ multiplex PCR, the repertoire was profiled, and TCRdb retains in-frame clones only, with some absent. The sample records 150,000 to 200,000 clones, around 93% being singletons. This sample was included in a study of T cell responses to AZD1222 COVID-19 vaccine. Study-wide findings and caveats: It should be noted that donors were predominantly white British and more often female, and clonal diversity was possibly underestimated.

This sequence originates from an adult in good health. The sample was peripheral blood, taken on day 0 of AZD1222 vaccination.

CDR3 sequence: CASSLEAGGPTKQYF. The CDR3 DNA is TGTGCCAGCAGCTTAGAAGCGGGAGGGCCTACGAAGCAGTACTTC. The chain combines TRBV7-2 with TRBJ2-7, with 10 bases lining up with TRBD2. The CDR3 sequence is 15 residues long. Germline lookup yields CDR1 SGHTA and CDR2 FQGNSA. The junction had 8 bases not matched to a gene; V was cut back by 1 base and J by 8 bases. The entire variable domain, with the rest obtained from reference TRBV7-2 and TRBJ2-7, is as follows: GAGVSQSPSNKVTEKGKDVELRCDPISGHTALYWYRQSLGQGLEFLIYFQGNSAPDKSGLPSDRFSAERTGGSVSTLTIQRTQQEDSAVYLCASSLEAGGPTKQYFGPGTRLTVT.